This passage covers 30 T cell receptor beta chains from one sample sequenced in a study of vaccination and CD4 T cells after COVID-19. Treatment denoted: roughly ten-day PBMC culture with coronavirus spike peptide pools or control peptides (ViraFEST assay). These receptors' targets are unknown. Oncomine TCR Beta short-read sequencing was applied to DNA from cultured CD4+ T cells. From the PCR reads, TCRdb called clonotypes with MiXCR, one entry per CDR3 protein. The sample contains about 15,000 distinct CDR3 sequences, 45% to 60% of which appear only once. Sequenced material: CD4+ T cells from blood, cultured in vitro. The receptor source for this set is a human donor who had recovered from COVID-19.

In this sample, this clonotype turned up once. The chain combines TRBV19 with TRBJ2-4, with D perhaps given as TRBD1 or TRBD2 (5 bases each). CDR3 size: 14 residues. The V end was cut by 4 bases, the J end by 8 bases, with 15 bases between. Germline values: CDR1 LNHDA, CDR2 SQIVND (reference sequence). The CDR3 sequence is CASSTQGVGDIQYF. DNA for the CDR3: TGTGCCAGTAGTACCCAGGGAGTGGGGGACATTCAGTACTTC.

CDR3 sequence reads: CASSVWGRGAKYNEQFF. Written as DNA, the CDR3 is TGTGCCAGCAGTGTATGGGGGAGGGGGGCGAAATACAATGAGCAGTTCTTC. The gene calls are TRBV2 and TRBJ2-1; D possibly corresponds to TRBD2 (7 bases). Trimming removed 4 bases from V and 4 bases from J, with 20 bases in between. CDR1 and CDR2 from the germline V gene are SNHLY and FYNNEI. The CDR3 length is 17 residues.

The genes are TRBV12-3 or TRBV12-4 and TRBJ1-1; D is unclear. The CDR3 length is 11 residues. Trimming took 8 bases from V and 8 from J, leaving 12 bases between them. For the CDR3, the DNA is TGTGCCAGCGCTAAGATTAGGGAAGCTTTCTTT. Translation: CASAKIREAFF.

This clonotype turned up a few times. V is TRBV2 and J is TRBJ1-6; D is perhaps TRBD1 (6 bases). The germline V and J ends were trimmed by 6 bases and 7 bases, with 16 bases remaining between them. The CDR3 has 15 amino acids. Germline V gives CDR1 SNHLY, CDR2 FYNNEI. Here the CDR3 DNA reads TGTGCCAGCAGGCTACCCGACAGGAGGAATTCACCCCTCCACTTT. It specifies CASRLPDRRNSPLHF.

This clonotype was observed a handful of times. This sequence joins TRBV11-3 and TRBJ2-7, with 7 nucleotides matching TRBD1. V was pared by 6 bases and J by 0 bases, with 11 bases of the junction left unmatched. The germline V gene has CDR1 SGHNT and CDR2 YENEEA. The CDR3 consists of 16 residues. This CDR3 is CASSPRDSTFSYEQYF. In DNA form, the CDR3 reads TGTGCCAGCAGTCCTAGGGACAGCACTTTCTCCTACGAGCAGTACTTC.

Only one count was recorded for this clonotype. The chain joins TRBV6-1 to TRBJ2-7, with D possibly matching TRBD1 (5 bases). Looked up from germline, CDR1 is MNHNS and CDR2 is SASEGT. The CDR3 is 15 amino acids. V lost 1 base and J 3 bases, leaving 13 bases between the germline ends. The CDR3 DNA sequence: TGTGCCAGCAGTGAAGGGCAGGGCAGATACTACGAGCAGTACTTC. It codes for CASSEGQGRYYEQYF.

The chain uses TRBV6-1 and TRBJ1-2, with 8 bases fitting TRBD1. The V gene end was trimmed by 3 bases and the J gene end by 7 bases; junction bases not matched to a gene: 4. Germline V gives CDR1 MNHNS, CDR2 SASEGT. The CDR3 loop spans 13 amino acids. CDR3 coding DNA: TGTGCCAGCAGTGAGTCCCAGGGGGCTGGCTACACCTTC. Translating it yields CASSESQGAGYTF.

The chain recombines TRBV20-1 with TRBJ2-3; 10 nucleotides align to TRBD2. The length of the CDR3 is 16 residues. Germline V CDR1 and CDR2: DFQATT, SNEGSKA (reference sequence). Trimming at V came to 0 bases and at J to 5 bases, leaving 8 bases not matched to a gene. CDR3 in amino acids: CSAREVASGSVDTQYF. The CDR3, as DNA: TGCAGTGCTAGAGAAGTGGCTAGCGGGAGCGTAGATACGCAGTATTTT.

V gene TRBV19 combines with J gene TRBJ1-1; 12 bases are shared with TRBD1. This CDR3 has 14 amino acids. CDR1 is LNHDA, CDR2 SQIVND, per germline (reference sequence). Trimming took 5 bases from V and 7 from J; bases not matched to a gene: 5. The CDR3 coding sequence is TGTGCCAGTAGTTGGGACAGGGGGCAGGTTGAAGCTTTCTTT. The encoded protein is CASSWDRGQVEAFF.

This chain connects TRBV6-5 to TRBJ1-1, with D possibly being TRBD1 (6 bases). Germline CDR1 and CDR2: MNHEY and SVGAGI. The CDR3 contains 15 residues. Trimming took 4 bases from V and 2 from J, leaving 14 bases between them. CDR3 sequence reads: CASSLTSGVNTEAFF. CDR3 bases: TGTGCCAGCAGTTTAACTTCAGGGGTAAACACTGAAGCTTTCTTT.

The rearrangement links TRBV18 to TRBJ1-1, with 9 bases identical to TRBD1. Unmatched junction bases numbered 5, after V lost 4 bases and J lost 5 bases. Germline values: CDR1 KGHSH, CDR2 LQKENI. The CDR3 sequence is 14 residues long. The CDR3 DNA is TGTGCCAGCTCACGTGACAGGGGGTTGACTGAAGCTTTCTTT. Encoded protein: CASSRDRGLTEAFF.

Worth noting for this clonotype: The junction departs from germline at one end; a sequencing error may be responsible. V usage is TRBV2 and J usage is TRBJ1-2; D possibly corresponds to TRBD1 (5 bases). CDR3 length: 11 amino acids. Germline V gene lookup returns CDR1 SNHLY and CDR2 FYNNEI. The CDR3 coding sequence is TGTGCCAGCAGCGAAATGACAGCCCTCTCCTTC. Residues: CASSEMTALSF.

The V call is TRBV19, the J call TRBJ2-3; D perhaps matches TRBD2 (6 bases). V shed 6 bases and J shed 0 bases, with 7 bases lying between them. Germline V lookup: CDR1 LNHDA, CDR2 SQIVND (reference sequence). The CDR3 loop spans 13 amino acids. The CDR3 DNA follows: TGTGCCAGTAGAGGGACTAGCACAGATACGCAGTATTTT. Its translation is CASRGTSTDTQYF.

This clonotype was counted a few times. J is TRBJ1-5 and V is TRBV7-8; TRBD1 might be the D (6 bases). V lost 3 bases to trimming and J lost 5 bases, with 11 bases between them. CDR3 length equals 14 residues. Per the germline V gene, CDR1 is SGHVS and CDR2 is FQNEAQ. The CDR3 sequence is CASSFRGGDQPQHF. CDR3 in DNA: TGTGCCAGCAGCTTCAGGGGTGGAGATCAGCCCCAGCATTTT.

This rearrangement joins TRBV6-2 or TRBV6-3 to TRBJ2-1; the D call may be TRBD1 or TRBD2 (5 bases each). V was pared by 7 bases and J by 1 base, with 14 bases between. The germline V gene has CDR1 MNHEY and CDR2 SVGEGT. This CDR3 region has 15 residues. The CDR3 nucleotides are TGTGCCAGCAAATACTCGAGGGGTTCCTACAATGAGCAGTTCTTC. It yields the protein CASKYSRGSYNEQFF.

The chain is built from TRBV18 and TRBJ2-7; D remains unclear. Per the germline V gene, CDR1 is KGHSH and CDR2 is LQKENI. The ends were cut back, 3 bases at V and 0 bases at J, with 9 bases in the middle. The CDR3 has 14 amino acids. DNA for the CDR3: TGTGCCAGCTCACCGTCAGAGAGCTCCTACGAGCAGTACTTC. Amino acids: CASSPSESSYEQYF. Filled out from reference TRBV18 and TRBJ2-7, the complete variable domain reads NAGVMQNPRHLVRRRGQEARLRCSPMKGHSHVYWYRQLPEEGLKFMVYLQKENIIDESGMPKERFSAEFPKEGPSILRIQQVVRGDSAAYFCASSPSESSYEQYFGPGTRLTVT.

V usage is TRBV7-3 and J usage is TRBJ2-2; 8 nucleotides line up with TRBD2. This CDR3 contains 17 residues. Trimming took 0 bases from V and 4 from J; bases not matched to a gene: 7. CDR1 SGHTA and CDR2 FQGTGA come from the germline V gene. DNA of the CDR3: TGTGCCAGCAGCTTAACGGATTCGGGGGGGGCCACCGGGGAGCTGTTTTTT. This gives the protein CASSLTDSGGATGELFF.

The chain recombines TRBV5-1 with TRBJ2-3, with TRBD1 matching 7 bases. The germline gives CDR1 SGHRS, CDR2 YFSETQ. The junction had 5 bases not matched to a gene; V was cut back by 1 base and J by 6 bases. The CDR3 spans 14 residues. The CDR3 sequence: CASSLLGGEDTQYF. The CDR3 DNA is TGCGCCAGCAGCTTGTTAGGGGGCGAGGATACGCAGTATTTT.

This rearrangement joins TRBV6-1 to TRBJ2-7; D is unclear. Trimming cost V 6 bases and J 2 bases, with 5 bases left between them. Germline values: CDR1 MNHNS, CDR2 SASEGT. The CDR3 covers 11 residues. The CDR3 sequence is CASSGTYEQYF. The CDR3 DNA is TGTGCCAGCAGCGGTACCTACGAGCAGTACTTC.

This chain links TRBV20-1 with TRBJ1-1; 7 positions match TRBD1. With V trimmed by 6 bases and J by 7 bases, 11 bases remained unmatched. This CDR3 has 13 residues. From germline, CDR1 is DFQATT and CDR2 SNEGSKA (reference sequence). The CDR3, as DNA: TGCAGTGCCCTGTTGGACAGGACGGGTGAAGCTTTCTTT. Translating it yields CSALLDRTGEAFF.

This clonotype was counted between two and nine times. This chain joins TRBV6-5 and TRBJ2-5, with 7 bases identical to TRBD2. Germline CDR1 is MNHEY and CDR2 is SVGAGI. Losses at the gene ends were 0 bases for V and 2 bases for J; bases not matched to a gene: 0. This CDR3 region has 14 residues. CDR3 amino acids: CASSYSGGQETQYF. The CDR3 DNA reads TGTGCCAGCAGTTACTCGGGGGGGCAAGAGACCCAGTACTTC.

This chain connects TRBV6-4 to TRBJ2-1; 8 nucleotides match TRBD1. This CDR3 is 15 amino acids long. V was pared by 3 bases and J by 7 bases, with 8 bases of the junction left unmatched. Germline assignment: CDR1 MRHNA and CDR2 SNTAGT. In DNA form, the CDR3 reads TGTGCCAGCAGTGAAATGGGACAGGTTTCTAATGAGCAGTTCTTC. Its translation is CASSEMGQVSNEQFF.

The chain carries TRBV7-9 and TRBJ1-5, with D tentatively TRBD1 (6 bases). The CDR3 covers 14 residues. Germline assignment: CDR1 SEHNR and CDR2 FQNEAQ (reference sequence). The ends were cut back, 5 bases at V and 4 bases at J, with 12 bases in the middle. The CDR3 DNA sequence: TGTGCCAGCAGCCCCGACGGGACAAATCAGCCCCAGCATTTT. Translation: CASSPDGTNQPQHF.

The gene calls are TRBV30 and TRBJ2-7; TRBD2 matches at 10 bases. The J call may be faulty, since TRBJ2-5 better matches the DNA end. Germline V gene data show CDR1 as GTSNPN and CDR2 as SVGIG (reference sequence). This CDR3 has 15 amino acids. CDR3 DNA: TGTGCCTGGAGTGCCAAGCGGGGGGGCGGGGAGACCCAGTACTTC. It encodes CAWSAKRGGGETQYF.

J is TRBJ1-2 and V is TRBV2, with a weak D call TRBD1 (5 bases). Looked up from germline, CDR1 is SNHLY and CDR2 is FYNNEI. Deletions cut 6 bases from V and 3 bases from J, with 17 bases between. The CDR3 covers 15 residues. The CDR3 nucleotides read TGTGCCAGCAGACCTCGACAGAAGTCTGACTATGGCTACACCTTC. Translated: CASRPRQKSDYGYTF.

The chain has TRBV5-4 and TRBJ2-5; TRBD2 aligns across 8 bases. Germline V gives CDR1 SGHNT, CDR2 YYREEE (reference sequence). After removal of 3 bases from V and 4 bases from J, the junction contained 14 bases not matched to a gene. CDR3 length equals 17 residues. The CDR3 DNA reads as TGTGCCAGCAGCTCCCCCTGGGGGGCGGGAGGTGGAGAGACCCAGTACTTC. It is translated as CASSSPWGAGGGETQYF.

This clonotype was counted a few times. The chain employs TRBV12-3 or TRBV12-4 and TRBJ1-2; 12 positions match TRBD1. The CDR3 sequence is 17 residues long. V dropped 2 bases and J dropped 6; count of bases not matched to a gene: 10. The CDR3 is CASSLLLGTGGRNGYTF. DNA for the CDR3: TGTGCCAGCAGTTTATTGCTGGGGACAGGGGGCAGAAATGGCTACACCTTC.

V is TRBV2 and J is TRBJ1-1; tentative D call: TRBD1 (6 bases). Trimming removed 6 bases at V and 5 bases at J, with 13 bases between. The length of the CDR3 is 13 residues. CDR1 is SNHLY, CDR2 FYNNEI, per germline. CDR3 loop: CASRIRGGTEAFF. Here the CDR3 DNA reads TGTGCCAGCAGAATTCGAGGGGGAACTGAAGCTTTCTTT.

The CDR3 coding sequence is TGTGCCAGCAGCTTAGAACTAGCGGGAGGGTATGAGCAGTTCTTC. Its protein product is CASSLELAGGYEQFF. V is TRBV7-8 and J is TRBJ2-1; 13 nucleotides line up with TRBD2. CDR3 length: 15 amino acids. Germline loops: CDR1 SGHVS, CDR2 FQNEAQ. Germline trimming cut 1 base from V and 8 bases from J; bases unmatched to any gene: 2.

The V and J genes are TRBV19 and TRBJ1-2; tentatively, D is TRBD1 (5 bases). V was trimmed by 5 bases and J by 7 bases, leaving 14 bases between them. The CDR3 is made up of 13 amino acids. The germline V gene encodes CDR1 LNHDA and CDR2 SQIVND (reference sequence). The CDR3 region has the DNA TGTGCCAGTAGTCCATCGGGACTCCCTGGCTACACCTTC. Its translation: CASSPSGLPGYTF. Complete variable domain (other parts from reference TRBV19 and TRBJ1-2): DGGITQSPKYLFRKEGQNVTLSCEQNLNHDAMYWYRQDPGQGLRLIYYSQIVNDFQKGDIAEGYSVSREKKESFPLTVTSAQKNPTAFYLCASSPSGLPGYTFGSGTRLTVV.